This T cell receptor (beta chain) was obtained from a study of T-cell memory formation after mild COVID-19. About the study: The TCR clusters were mostly specific to one donor. Study-wide results and caveats: Among clones peaking at day 37 in the second wave, SARS-CoV-2 specificity remained unconfirmed. Largely, contracting CD4+ clones fell within CM and EM, and contracting CD8+ clones within EMRA. Clones shrinking between day 15 and 85 showed a balanced CD4/CD8 split, and those that grew later tilted toward CD4+.

CDR3 size: 12 residues. With 6 bases removed from V and 5 bases from J, the gap between germline ends came to 12 bases. Germline values: CDR1 SGHNT, CDR2 YYREEE (reference sequence). TCRdb itself ran the 5' RACE reads through MiXCR, one entry per CDR3 protein. This repertoire shows approximately 580,000 distinct CDR3 sequences, about a fifth found once; its top ten account for about an eighth. As to this clonotype: The antigen remains unidentified.

This sequence was found in an adult woman who had mild COVID-19 (a few samples of this study predate the infection). Cell type and time point are not known. The chain employs TRBV5-4 and TRBJ2-7; D unresolved. The sample taken for sequencing was PBMCs or a T cell subset sorted from them (not recorded which). This chain's CDR3 is CASKKKGDEQYF. In nucleotides, the CDR3 is TGTGCCAGCAAGAAAAAGGGCGACGAGCAGTACTTC.